Each of the 14 T cell receptor beta chains below was sequenced from the same sample in a study of shared clonotypes between healthy human individuals. The protocol was immunoSEQ multiplex PCR, while the TCRdb copy is restricted to in-frame clones and leaves out a portion. The sample yields 2 million to 3 million clones, roughly 92% seen once. The sample comprised naive CD4+ T cells sorted from blood. Documented subset: CD45RA+ positively selected. These receptors all stem from a man younger than 35 in good health.

V and J are TRBV30 and TRBJ2-4, with D perhaps TRBD2 (5 bases). Looked up from germline, CDR1 is GTSNPN and CDR2 is SVGIG (reference sequence). The CDR3 has 13 amino acids. Trimming took 5 bases from V and 2 from J, leaving 10 bases between them. CDR3 in DNA: TGTGCCTGGGGCGGGCTGCCCAAAAACATTCAGTACTTC. Translated, it gives CAWGGLPKNIQYF.

The J gene is TRBJ2-1, the V gene TRBV28; possible D gene TRBD2, 6 bases. V was cut by 2 bases and J by 4 bases, with 15 bases left in between. CDR3 length: 16 residues. Per germline, CDR1 MDHEN and CDR2 SYDVKM. CDR3 loop: CASSLPTRGNYNEQFF. The DNA of the CDR3 is TGTGCCAGCAGTTTACCGACACGGGGGAATTACAATGAGCAGTTCTTC.

In the case of this clone: Within the sample, other DNA sequences also encode this same CDR3. The rearrangement links TRBV5-4 to TRBJ1-2, with TRBD1 identical over 10 bases. Germline V gene lookup returns CDR1 SGHNT and CDR2 YYREEE (reference sequence). V lost 4 bases and J lost 1; bases outside the gene matches: 1. This CDR3 spans 14 amino acids. The DNA of the CDR3 is TGTGCCAGCAGCCGGGACAGGGGTAACTATGGCTACACCTTC. Its translation: CASSRDRGNYGYTF. The variable domain in full, completed from reference TRBV5-4 and TRBJ1-2, reads ETGVTQSPTHLIKTRGQQVTLRCSSQSGHNTVSWYQQALGQGPQFIFQYYREEENGRGNFPPRFSGLQFPNYSSELNVNALELDDSALYLCASSRDRGNYGYTFGSGTRLTVV.

The rearrangement uses TRBV12-5 and TRBJ2-1; TRBD1 matches 7 bases. V dropped 5 bases and J dropped 0; count of bases not matched to a gene: 16. CDR3 length: 19 amino acids. Per the germline V gene, CDR1 is LGHNT and CDR2 is FRNRAP. CDR3 in DNA: TGTGCTAGTGGTCCATCGCTTAAAGGACAGGTTAGCTCCTACAATGAGCAGTTCTTC. Translated, it gives CASGPSLKGQVSSYNEQFF.

This clone was found once. The chain is built from TRBV11-3 and TRBJ2-3; D call uncertain. Per the germline V gene, CDR1 is SGHNT and CDR2 is YENEEA. The CDR3 loop spans 18 amino acids. V gave up 1 base and J gave up 2 bases, with 19 bases separating them. The CDR3 loop is CASSLGGLQEPTTDTQYF. Here the CDR3 DNA reads TGTGCCAGCAGCTTAGGGGGTCTGCAGGAGCCTACCACAGATACGCAGTATTTT.

The chain carries TRBV10-3 and TRBJ1-6, with D maybe TRBD1 (6 bases). The germline V and J ends were trimmed by 10 bases and 5 bases, with 15 bases remaining between them. The CDR3 sequence is 14 residues long. The V gene's germline CDR1 is ENHRY and CDR2 SYGVKD. The CDR3 coding sequence is TGTGCCACCAAACAGGGAACTAATAATTCACCCCTCCACTTT. As protein: CATKQGTNNSPLHF.

The chain has TRBV5-1 and TRBJ2-2; the D gene is possibly TRBD2 (5 bases). The germline V and J ends were trimmed by 4 bases and 5 bases, with 12 bases remaining between them. This CDR3 has 14 residues. Germline V gives CDR1 SGHRS, CDR2 YFSETQ. The DNA of the CDR3 is TGCGCCAGCAGCGGGAGCCTGGATACCGGGGAGCTGTTTTTT. It encodes CASSGSLDTGELFF.

This clone was observed a handful of times. The chain employs TRBV6-5 and TRBJ1-6; no clear D gene. In germline, CDR1 is MNHEY, CDR2 SVGAGI. The V gene lost 10 bases and the J gene lost 7 bases, with 14 bases spanning the gap. This CDR3 spans 13 amino acids. The CDR3 nucleotides are TGTGCCACGTCTTGGGAGCGAAATTCACCCCTCCACTTT. This encodes CATSWERNSPLHF.

J is TRBJ2-1 and V is TRBV25-1; 10 positions match TRBD2. V was clipped by 6 bases and J by 0 bases; unmatched bases: 2. The CDR3 has 15 residues. Germline lookup yields CDR1 MGHDK and CDR2 SYGVNS. CDR3 in amino acids: CASRLAGPSYNEQFF. CDR3 nucleotide sequence: TGTGCCAGCAGACTAGCGGGGCCCTCCTACAATGAGCAGTTCTTC.

The chain is built from TRBV6-5 and TRBJ1-2; the D gene is possibly TRBD1 (5 bases). Deletions cut 7 bases from V and 1 base from J, with 13 bases between. The CDR3 loop spans 14 amino acids. Germline V lookup: CDR1 MNHEY, CDR2 SVGAGI. The CDR3 sequence is CASTPAGVNYGYTF. As DNA, the CDR3 is TGTGCCAGCACCCCGGCGGGGGTTAACTATGGCTACACCTTC.

This clone appeared a single time. This CDR3 reads CASSLNRAVNQPQHF. Here the CDR3 DNA reads TGTGCCAGCAGTTTAAACCGGGCCGTAAATCAGCCCCAGCATTTT. The chain combines TRBV28 with TRBJ1-5; D call uncertain. CDR3 size: 15 residues. V was shortened by 2 bases and J by 4 bases, with 12 bases between the two germline ends. Germline V gene lookup returns CDR1 MDHEN and CDR2 SYDVKM.

The count of this clone is one. The V gene is TRBV6-5, the J gene TRBJ2-7, with D perhaps TRBD2 (6 bases). The V gene lost 10 bases and the J gene lost 3 bases, with 16 bases spanning the gap. CDR3 size: 13 residues. Germline V gene data show CDR1 as MNHEY and CDR2 as SVGAGI. The CDR3 sequence: CATSRGADYEQYF. In nucleotides, the CDR3 is TGTGCCACCTCGCGGGGCGCGGACTACGAGCAGTACTTC.

This chain connects TRBV7-9 to TRBJ2-7; the D gene could be TRBD1 or TRBD2 (6 bases each). The V end lost 5 bases, the J end lost 4 bases, and 21 bases lay between the germline ends. The germline V gene has CDR1 SEHNR and CDR2 FQNEAQ (reference sequence). CDR3 size: 16 residues. CDR3 nucleotides: TGTGCCAGCAGCGTCAGCCCAAAGAGGGGGACTTACGAGCAGTACTTC. It translates to CASSVSPKRGTYEQYF. The whole variable domain, remainder taken from reference TRBV7-9 and TRBJ2-7, is DTGVSQNPRHKITKRGQNVTFRCDPISEHNRLYWYRQTLGQGPEFLTYFQNEAQLEKSRLLSDRFSAERPKGSFSTLEIQRTEQGDSAMYLCASSVSPKRGTYEQYFGPGTRLTVT.

This clone showed up just once. The chain combines TRBV18 with TRBJ2-3; 14 nucleotides align to TRBD2. Germline lookup yields CDR1 KGHSH and CDR2 LQKENI. The length of the CDR3 is 17 residues. Unmatched junction bases numbered 4, after V lost 0 bases and J lost 5 bases. CDR3 coding DNA: TGTGCCAGCTCACCACCCGGGACTAGCGGGGGAGGAGATACGCAGTATTTT. As protein: CASSPPGTSGGGDTQYF.